This T cell receptor (beta chain) came from a study of lymphopenia after photon versus proton radiotherapy. Libraries were prepared by immunoSEQ multiplex PCR; TCRdb keeps only in-frame clonotypes and omits some of them. The sample shows 55,000 to 75,000 clones, about nine tenths of them seen only once. The CDR3 is 14 amino acids. V lost 5 bases, J lost 2 bases, and 13 bases lay in between. Germline CDR1 is MNHNS and CDR2 is SASEGT. The chain couples TRBV6-1 to TRBJ2-7; no firm D call. The sample was peripheral blood, taken from a patient treated with photon-based radiotherapy. The receptor was derived from a woman between 70 and 85 years old with pancreatic cancer. As DNA, the CDR3 is TGTGCCAGCAGTTCCGCGTCACGGGCCTACGAGCAGTACTTC. This gives the protein CASSSASRAYEQYF.